Shown below are 32 T cell receptor beta chains from a single sample sequenced in a study of identical twins. TCRdb reprocessed the 5' RACE reads via MiXCR and lists one record per CDR3 protein. This table has about 210,000 distinct CDR3 sequences, approximately 9% appearing once. Sequencing was done on a sample of memory (CD45RO+) T cells sorted from blood. The receptors were sampled from a woman aged 18 to 35 in good health.

This clonotype was counted between two and nine times. The genes are TRBV29-1 and TRBJ2-1; D gene unclear. With 1 base removed from V and 6 bases from J, the gap between germline ends came to 16 bases. Germline CDR1 reads SQVTM; CDR2 reads ANQGSEA. This CDR3 has 15 amino acids. CDR3 DNA sequence: TGCAGCGTTGAAGGGGCTTCGAAGTGGGCCAATGAGCAGTTCTTC. Translating gives CSVEGASKWANEQFF.

This clonotype was seen only a few times. The rearrangement uses TRBV6-5 and TRBJ2-5, with no clear D. Germline V CDR1 and CDR2: MNHEY, SVGAGI. Trimming stripped 0 bases from V and 0 bases from J, with 8 bases between. The CDR3 runs 15 residues. The CDR3 DNA reads as TGTGCCAGCAGTTACTCGAATTGGTACCAAGAGACCCAGTACTTC. Protein: CASSYSNWYQETQYF.

The V call is TRBV20-1, the J call TRBJ1-2, with TRBD1 as a possible D gene (5 bases). Germline CDR1 is DFQATT and CDR2 is SNEGSKA (reference sequence). The CDR3 loop spans 11 amino acids. The V gene lost 6 bases and the J gene lost 8 bases, with 13 bases spanning the gap. CDR3 DNA: TGCAGTGCGATGGGAAGGGACGGCTACACCTTC. Protein product: CSAMGRDGYTF.

This clonotype appeared a few times. This rearrangement joins TRBV27 to TRBJ2-7; 7 bases are a match to TRBD2. V was pared by 4 bases and J by 2 bases, with 5 bases of the junction left unmatched. The length of the CDR3 is 14 residues. CDR1 is MNHEY, CDR2 SMNVEV, per germline (reference sequence). CDR3 loop: CASSSLAEAYEQYF. CDR3 sequence (DNA): TGTGCCAGCAGTTCCCTAGCGGAAGCCTACGAGCAGTACTTC.

This clonotype was observed a few times. The CDR3 protein is CASSVSGYSYNEQFF. The DNA for the CDR3 is TGTGCCAGCAGCGTTAGCGGTTACTCCTACAATGAGCAGTTCTTC. The V gene is TRBV9, the J gene TRBJ2-1; perhaps TRBD2 as D (6 bases). Trimming removed 2 bases from V and 0 bases from J, with 9 bases in between. Germline V gives CDR1 SGDLS, CDR2 YYNGEE. CDR3 size: 15 residues.

This clonotype occurred many times. This chain joins TRBV4-2 and TRBJ2-1, with D hard to call. The length of the CDR3 is 14 residues. V was cut by 0 bases and J by 6 bases, with 9 bases left in between. The germline CDR1 and CDR2 sequences are LGHNA and YNFKEQ. CDR3 sequence: CASSQDSGLNEQFF. The CDR3 coding sequence is TGTGCCAGCAGCCAAGACAGTGGCCTCAATGAGCAGTTCTTC.

This clonotype has just a few counts. The junction differs from germline at one of its ends, possibly a read error. The chain joins TRBV18 to TRBJ2-1; 10 bases map to TRBD2. Germline V gives CDR1 KGHSH, CDR2 LQKENI. The CDR3 has 14 residues. In nucleotides, the CDR3 is TGTGCCAGCTCACCGGGACTAGCGAACAATGTGCAGTTCTTC. Its translation: CASSPGLANNVQFF.

The V call is TRBV19, the J call TRBJ2-7; 7 nucleotides match TRBD1. This CDR3 has 13 amino acids. The trim removed 6 bases at V and 5 bases at J, leaving 7 bases unmatched. Germline lookup yields CDR1 LNHDA and CDR2 SQIVND (reference sequence). CDR3 in amino acids: CASSPTGVHEQYF. In DNA form, the CDR3 reads TGTGCCAGTAGCCCAACAGGGGTTCACGAGCAGTACTTC.

The J gene is TRBJ2-3, the V gene TRBV5-5; 8 nucleotides align to TRBD2. This CDR3 contains 14 residues. Germline V gene data show CDR1 as SGHKS and CDR2 as YYEKEE (reference sequence). V dropped 5 bases and J dropped 3; count of bases not matched to a gene: 5. The CDR3 bases are TGTGCCAGCAGGGTAGCGGGATCGACAGATACGCAGTATTTT. Translating gives CASRVAGSTDTQYF.

The chain links TRBV19 to TRBJ2-3; D ambiguous. V was cut by 3 bases and J by 10 bases, with 14 bases left in between. This CDR3 has 13 amino acids. Germline V lookup: CDR1 LNHDA, CDR2 SQIVND (reference sequence). Written as DNA, the CDR3 is TGTGCCAGTAGTATCTTAGTAGGAATCGCGCAGTATTTT. Translation: CASSILVGIAQYF.

The chain is built from TRBV19 and TRBJ1-5; a possible D gene is TRBD1 (6 bases). V was trimmed by 5 bases and J by 2 bases, leaving 16 bases between them. Germline lookup yields CDR1 LNHDA and CDR2 SQIVND (reference sequence). The CDR3 has 16 residues. The CDR3 loop reads CASSSRQDSRNQPQHF. CDR3 coding DNA: TGTGCCAGTAGTTCGCGACAGGACAGCCGCAATCAGCCCCAGCATTTT.

The rearrangement joins TRBV9 to TRBJ2-5; tentatively, D is TRBD1 or TRBD2 (5 bases each). The CDR3 has 14 residues. V lost 0 bases and J 8 bases, leaving 14 bases between the germline ends. Germline V gives CDR1 SGDLS, CDR2 YYNGEE. The CDR3 DNA is TGTGCCAGCAGCGTAGGGGGGTCCCCCGGCACCCAGTACTTC. Residues: CASSVGGSPGTQYF.

The chain links TRBV10-3 to TRBJ1-1; 7 bases fit TRBD1. V lost 11 bases, J lost 0 bases, and 6 bases stayed unmatched. CDR3 length: 13 residues. Germline CDR1 ENHRY, CDR2 SYGVKD. Here the CDR3 DNA reads TGTGCCGTTAACAGGGGTATGAACACTGAAGCTTTCTTT. Translating gives CAVNRGMNTEAFF.

This clonotype came up a few times. The genes are TRBV2 and TRBJ1-2; D is possibly TRBD1 (5 bases). Germline CDR1 reads SNHLY; CDR2 reads FYNNEI. V lost 3 bases and J 6 bases, leaving 11 bases between the germline ends. The CDR3 totals 13 residues. The CDR3 sequence is CASSEESGHGYTF. The CDR3 nucleotides read TGTGCCAGCAGTGAGGAGTCAGGGCATGGCTACACCTTC.

The chain has TRBV12-3 or TRBV12-4 and TRBJ2-7; TRBD2 matches at 9 bases. The CDR3 covers 18 residues. With 3 bases clipped from V and 0 bases from J, the junction kept 12 bases outside the gene matches. CDR3 DNA sequence: TGTGCCAGCAGTTTTCGGGCGGGGGGGTTTTCACGCTCCTACGAGCAGTACTTC. Its translation: CASSFRAGGFSRSYEQYF.

The chain recombines TRBV10-3 with TRBJ2-7; D call uncertain. The germline V and J ends were trimmed by 6 bases and 5 bases, with 8 bases remaining between them. The CDR3 has 11 residues. Germline lookup yields CDR1 ENHRY and CDR2 SYGVKD. The CDR3 reads CAIRIRDEQYF. The DNA for the CDR3 is TGTGCCATCAGAATTAGAGACGAGCAGTACTTC.

This clonotype occurred a few times. The chain combines TRBV7-2 with TRBJ2-2; D is ambiguous. V lost 5 bases, J lost 7 bases, and 14 bases lay in between. Looked up from germline, CDR1 is SGHTA and CDR2 is FQGNSA. This CDR3 is built from 14 residues. The CDR3 coding sequence is TGTGCCAGCAGCCTAGGCCCTGTGGGCGGGGAGCTGTTTTTT. This codes for CASSLGPVGGELFF.

V is TRBV9 and J is TRBJ1-2; D might be TRBD1 (5 bases). The V and J ends lost 4 bases and 4 bases respectively, with 14 bases between them. Germline CDR1 reads SGDLS; CDR2 reads YYNGEE. This CDR3 contains 14 residues. The CDR3 DNA follows: TGTGCCAGCAGCACTCAGACAGTCGGCTATGGCTACACCTTC. Its protein product is CASSTQTVGYGYTF.

This rearrangement joins TRBV20-1 to TRBJ1-4, with D hard to call. The germline gives CDR1 DFQATT, CDR2 SNEGSKA (reference sequence). Trimming removed 0 bases from V and 8 bases from J, with 19 bases in between. This CDR3 spans 16 amino acids. In DNA form, the CDR3 reads TGCAGTGCTAGAGATCCGTCTACGGCCACGGAGGAAAAACTGTTTTTT. Its translation: CSARDPSTATEEKLFF.

This clonotype was seen a handful of times. This chain links TRBV25-1 with TRBJ2-3; D is unresolved. V gave up 3 bases and J gave up 1 base, with 11 bases separating them. CDR1 is MGHDK and CDR2 is SYGVNS in the germline V gene. The length of the CDR3 is 15 residues. The DNA of the CDR3 is TGTGCCAGCAGTGACTCCTCCCGGGGCACAGATACGCAGTATTTT. This codes for CASSDSSRGTDTQYF. Combining the CDR3 with reference TRBV25-1 and TRBJ2-3 gives the whole variable domain EADIYQTPRYLVIGTGKKITLECSQTMGHDKMYWYQQDPGMELHLIHYSYGVNSTEKGDLSSESTVSRIRTEHFPLTLESARPSHTSQYLCASSDSSRGTDTQYFGPGTRLTVL.

V usage is TRBV18 and J usage is TRBJ2-6, with TRBD1 as a possible D gene (6 bases). In germline, CDR1 is KGHSH, CDR2 LQKENI. The CDR3 length is 18 residues. Trimming took 4 bases from V and 0 from J, leaving 16 bases between them. DNA of the CDR3: TGTGCCAGCTCACTTGGCGGACAGATACACTCTGGGGCCAACGTCCTGACTTTC. Its protein is CASSLGGQIHSGANVLTF.

The CDR3 nucleotides are TGTGCCAGCAGCACCGGACTAGCGGGGGGAACCGGGGAGCTGTTTTTT. This codes for CASSTGLAGGTGELFF. This chain links TRBV11-2 with TRBJ2-2, with 14 bases identical to TRBD2. The V gene end was trimmed by 5 bases and the J gene end by 5 bases; junction bases not matched to a gene: 4. Germline CDR1 SGHAT, CDR2 FQNNGV. CDR3 size: 16 residues.

This sequence joins TRBV30 and TRBJ2-1; 8 nucleotides match TRBD2. Germline CDR1 is GTSNPN and CDR2 is SVGIG (reference sequence). This CDR3 region has 13 residues. The CDR3 DNA follows: TGTGTTTGGAGCGGGAGAATGTACAATGAGCAGTTCTTC. Its protein product is CVWSGRMYNEQFF. Full variable domain (outside the CDR3, taken from reference TRBV30 and TRBJ2-1): SQTIHQWPATLVQPVGSPLSLECTVEGTSNPNLYWYRQAAGRGLQLLFYSVGIGQISSEVPQNLSASRPQDRQFILSSKKLLLSDSGFYLCVWSGRMYNEQFFGPGTRLTVL.

This clonotype was seen ten or more times. The chain carries TRBV18 and TRBJ2-7; D uncertain. Germline V CDR1 and CDR2: KGHSH, LQKENI. V lost 5 bases to trimming and J lost 3 bases, with 8 bases between them. This CDR3 contains 12 residues. The CDR3 is CASSKDGYEQYF. DNA of the CDR3: TGTGCCAGCTCAAAAGACGGCTACGAGCAGTACTTC. The full variable domain, rest sourced from reference TRBV18 and TRBJ2-7, is NAGVMQNPRHLVRRRGQEARLRCSPMKGHSHVYWYRQLPEEGLKFMVYLQKENIIDESGMPKERFSAEFPKEGPSILRIQQVVRGDSAAYFCASSKDGYEQYFGPGTRLTVT.

This clonotype was seen a few times. The gene calls are TRBV11-2 and TRBJ2-7, with 14 bases that match TRBD2. The CDR3 loop spans 20 amino acids. Germline lookup yields CDR1 SGHAT and CDR2 FQNNGV. Unmatched junction bases numbered 15, after V lost 1 base and J lost 4 bases. The CDR3, as DNA: TGTGCCAGCAGCTTAGGCCCCGGACTAGCGGGAGGCCTCCTAAATTACGAGCAGTACTTC. Residues: CASSLGPGLAGGLLNYEQYF. The full variable domain, completed using reference TRBV11-2 and TRBJ2-7, is EAGVAQSPRYKIIEKRQSVAFWCNPISGHATLYWYQQILGQGPKLLIQFQNNGVVDDSQLPKDRFSAERLKGVDSTLKIQPAKLEDSAVYLCASSLGPGLAGGLLNYEQYFGPGTRLTVT.

This clonotype appeared many times. This rearrangement joins TRBV7-2 to TRBJ2-1; 8 nucleotides agree with TRBD2. V gave up 4 bases and J gave up 1 base; unmatched junction bases: 6. The CDR3 spans 16 residues. Per the germline V gene, CDR1 is SGHTA and CDR2 is FQGNSA. In DNA form, the CDR3 reads TGTGCCAGCAGCTCCCGCGGGGGGCTGTCCTACAATGAGCAGTTCTTC. As protein: CASSSRGGLSYNEQFF.

This clonotype was seen many times. The rearrangement links TRBV12-3 or TRBV12-4 to TRBJ1-1; 12 bases match TRBD1. The CDR3 is made up of 12 amino acids. V lost 10 bases, J lost 11 bases, and 8 bases stayed unmatched. The CDR3 sequence is CATRGTGGKAFF. CDR3 nucleotide sequence: TGTGCCACGAGAGGGACAGGGGGCAAGGCTTTCTTT.

This sequence joins TRBV28 and TRBJ1-1; a possible D gene is TRBD1 (5 bases). V shed 5 bases and J shed 11 bases, with 18 bases lying between them. CDR1 is MDHEN and CDR2 is SYDVKM in the germline V gene. The CDR3 is 13 residues long. The DNA for the CDR3 is TGTGCCAGCAGTACTACAGGTTGGCGATCGGCTTTCTTT. Translated, it gives CASSTTGWRSAFF.

Many counts were recorded for this clonotype. V and J are TRBV4-3 and TRBJ2-7, with no clear D. This CDR3 comprises 15 residues. Germline CDR1 reads LGHNA; CDR2 reads YSLEER. V lost 4 bases to trimming and J lost 0 bases, with 13 bases between them. The CDR3 DNA reads TGCGCCAGCAGCCGCGCTGACCAGAGCTCCTACGAGCAGTACTTC. Translated, it gives CASSRADQSSYEQYF.

This chain links TRBV12-3 or TRBV12-4 with TRBJ2-1; 11 bases fit TRBD2. This CDR3 has 16 residues. V trimming: 4 bases; J trimming: 3 bases; junction bases outside the gene matches: 5. The CDR3: CASSYLAGGLYNEQFF. The CDR3 nucleotides read TGTGCCAGCAGTTACCTAGCGGGGGGCCTCTACAATGAGCAGTTCTTC.

This clonotype was detected a few times. The rearrangement joins TRBV10-3 to TRBJ2-7; 9 nucleotides match TRBD2. Trimming cost V 10 bases and J 2 bases; bases outside gene matches: 9. This CDR3 has 14 residues. Germline CDR1 ENHRY, CDR2 SYGVKD. Written as DNA, the CDR3 is TGTGCCACCAAGGGGGCTAGCGGGGCCTACGAGCAGTACTTC. This codes for CATKGASGAYEQYF.

The chain employs TRBV27 and TRBJ2-7; D is unclear. Germline V gene sequence: CDR1 MNHEY, CDR2 SMNVEV (reference sequence). The CDR3 sequence is 8 residues long. The chain's CDR3 is CVSTEQYF. The CDR3 nucleotides read TGTGTGTCCACGGAGCAGTACTTC.